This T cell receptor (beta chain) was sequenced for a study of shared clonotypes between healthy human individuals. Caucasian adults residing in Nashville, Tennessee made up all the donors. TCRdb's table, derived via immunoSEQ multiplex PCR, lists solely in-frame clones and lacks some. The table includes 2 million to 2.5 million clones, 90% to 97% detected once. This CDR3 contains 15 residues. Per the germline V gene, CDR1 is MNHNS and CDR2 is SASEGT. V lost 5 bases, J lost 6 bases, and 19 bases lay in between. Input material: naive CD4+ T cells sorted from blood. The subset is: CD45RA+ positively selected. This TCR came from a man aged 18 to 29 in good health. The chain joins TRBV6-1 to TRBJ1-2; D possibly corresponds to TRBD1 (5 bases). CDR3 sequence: CASSSGTHRQNGYTF. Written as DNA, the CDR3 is TGTGCCAGCAGTTCCGGGACCCATCGGCAAAATGGCTACACCTTC.